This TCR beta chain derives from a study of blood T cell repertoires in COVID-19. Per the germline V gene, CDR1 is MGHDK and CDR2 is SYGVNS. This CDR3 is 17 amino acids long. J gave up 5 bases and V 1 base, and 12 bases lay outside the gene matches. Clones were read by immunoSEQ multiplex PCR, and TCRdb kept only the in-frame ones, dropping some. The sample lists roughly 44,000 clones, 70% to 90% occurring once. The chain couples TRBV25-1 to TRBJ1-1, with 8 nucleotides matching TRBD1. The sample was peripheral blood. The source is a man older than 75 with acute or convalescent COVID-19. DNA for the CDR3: TGTGCCAGCAGTGAATTGGGACAGGCGGGGGTAAGGACTGAAGCTTTCTTT. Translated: CASSELGQAGVRTEAFF. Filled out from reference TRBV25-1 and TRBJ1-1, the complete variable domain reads EADIYQTPRYLVIGTGKKITLECSQTMGHDKMYWYQQDPGMELHLIHYSYGVNSTEKGDLSSESTVSRIRTEHFPLTLESARPSHTSQYLCASSELGQAGVRTEAFFGQGTRLTVV.